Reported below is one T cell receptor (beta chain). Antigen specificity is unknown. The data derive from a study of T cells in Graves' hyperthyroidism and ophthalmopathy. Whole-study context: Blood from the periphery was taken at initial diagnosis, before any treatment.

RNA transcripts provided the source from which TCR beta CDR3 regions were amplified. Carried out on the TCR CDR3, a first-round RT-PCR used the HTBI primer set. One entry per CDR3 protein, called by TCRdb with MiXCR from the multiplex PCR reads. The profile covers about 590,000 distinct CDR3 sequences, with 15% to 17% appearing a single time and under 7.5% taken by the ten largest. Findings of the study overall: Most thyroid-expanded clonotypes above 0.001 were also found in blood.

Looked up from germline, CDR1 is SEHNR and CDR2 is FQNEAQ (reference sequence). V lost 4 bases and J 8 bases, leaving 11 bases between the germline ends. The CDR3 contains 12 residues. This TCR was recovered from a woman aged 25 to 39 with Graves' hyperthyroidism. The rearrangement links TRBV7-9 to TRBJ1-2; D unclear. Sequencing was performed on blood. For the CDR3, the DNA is TGTGCCAGCAGCTCTGGGGTCAGGGGCTACACCTTC. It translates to CASSSGVRGYTF. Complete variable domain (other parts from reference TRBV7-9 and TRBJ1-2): DTGVSQNPRHKITKRGQNVTFRCDPISEHNRLYWYRQTLGQGPEFLTYFQNEAQLEKSRLLSDRFSAERPKGSFSTLEIQRTEQGDSAMYLCASSSGVRGYTFGSGTRLTVV.